The 27 T cell receptor beta chains given below trace back to one sample, sequenced in a study of shared T cell receptors in the human thymus (dated by TCRdb to about 2021). Libraries came from the immunoSEQ multiplex PCR assay. TCRdb retrieved this table from immuneACCESS and kept in-frame rearrangements only. Not all clones are present; in checked studies, unresolved V genes account for under half, and no reason is known for the remainder. Present in this sample are hundreds of thousands of clones, roughly 94% of which were seen just once. The ten largest clonotypes hold around 0.018% of the sample. Sequencing was carried out using thymocytes. These receptor sequences come from a human donor.

CDR3: CASSQDLLAGLSTDTQYF. CDR3 coding DNA: TGCGCCAGCAGCCAAGATCTCCTAGCGGGATTGAGCACAGATACGCAGTATTTT. This chain links TRBV4-3 with TRBJ2-3, with 9 positions matching TRBD2. Germline CDR1 and CDR2: LGHNA and YSLEER. V lost 0 bases, J lost 0 bases, and 7 bases stayed unmatched. The CDR3 length is 18 residues.

The chain employs TRBV19 and TRBJ2-7, with 16 nucleotides matching TRBD2. V gave up 10 bases and J gave up 1 base; unmatched junction bases: 7. This CDR3 comprises 16 residues. Germline V lookup: CDR1 LNHDA, CDR2 SQIVND (reference sequence). The CDR3 reads CATLGLAGGGSYEQYF. In DNA form, the CDR3 reads TGTGCCACCCTGGGACTAGCGGGAGGGGGTTCCTACGAGCAGTACTTC.

CDR3 in amino acids: CAISESEGQVPEAFF. The CDR3 DNA reads as TGTGCCATCAGTGAGTCGGAGGGACAGGTCCCTGAAGCTTTCTTT. This chain uses TRBV10-3 with TRBJ1-1, with 8 bases identical to TRBD1. The CDR3 sequence is 15 residues long. Germline V gene sequence: CDR1 ENHRY, CDR2 SYGVKD. With 0 bases clipped from V and 6 bases from J, the junction kept 6 bases outside the gene matches.

This clone was counted once. J is TRBJ2-5 and V is TRBV27; 10 positions match TRBD1. The V gene end was trimmed by 10 bases and the J gene end by 5 bases; junction bases not matched to a gene: 16. This CDR3 region has 16 residues. Germline V lookup: CDR1 MNHEY, CDR2 SMNVEV (reference sequence). CDR3 nucleotide sequence: TGTGCCACATCCGGGACAGGGGTGTCCGTATTCGAGACCCAGTACTTC. It encodes CATSGTGVSVFETQYF.

The chain employs TRBV28 and TRBJ2-7; D not certain. This CDR3 comprises 15 residues. The germline V gene has CDR1 MDHEN and CDR2 SYDVKM. V was trimmed by 2 bases and J by 0 bases, leaving 11 bases between them. The CDR3 coding sequence is TGTGCCAGCAGTTTACCCTCGATGAGCTCCTACGAGCAGTACTTC. Protein: CASSLPSMSSYEQYF. Looking up the rest from reference TRBV28 and TRBJ2-7 gives the full variable domain: DVKVTQSSRYLVKRTGEKVFLECVQDMDHENMFWYRQDPGLGLRLIYFSYDVKMKEKGDIPEGYSVSREKKERFSLILESASTNQTSMYLCASSLPSMSSYEQYFGPGTRLTVT.

The chain carries TRBV7-9 and TRBJ1-2, with 7 positions matching TRBD1. After removal of 4 bases from V and 4 bases from J, the junction contained 3 bases not matched to a gene. The CDR3 totals 13 residues. Germline V CDR1 and CDR2: SEHNR, FQNEAQ (reference sequence). For the CDR3, the DNA is TGTGCCAGCAGCTCGGGACAGCCCTATGGCTACACCTTC. The encoded protein is CASSSGQPYGYTF. Based on the CDR3 plus reference TRBV7-9 and TRBJ1-2, the full variable domain is DTGVSQNPRHKITKRGQNVTFRCDPISEHNRLYWYRQTLGQGPEFLTYFQNEAQLEKSRLLSDRFSAERPKGSFSTLEIQRTEQGDSAMYLCASSSGQPYGYTFGSGTRLTVV.

This clone turned up a few times. The chain recombines TRBV28 with TRBJ1-4, with 7 bases fitting TRBD1. This CDR3 is built from 20 residues. Germline CDR1 is MDHEN and CDR2 is SYDVKM. The J segment lost 4 bases and the V segment lost 7 bases, leaving 24 bases of the junction unmatched. CDR3 sequence reads: CASIEQGLGAPENYNEKLFF. In DNA form, the CDR3 reads TGTGCCAGCATAGAACAGGGGTTAGGAGCCCCTGAGAACTATAATGAAAAACTGTTTTTT.

The chain combines TRBV5-6 with TRBJ2-5, with TRBD2 matching 7 bases. Looked up from germline, CDR1 is SGHDT and CDR2 is YYEEEE. With 3 bases clipped from V and 4 bases from J, the junction kept 12 bases outside the gene matches. This CDR3 is built from 16 residues. This CDR3 reads CASSSFAGRTRETQYF. The CDR3 bases are TGTGCCAGCAGCTCTTTCGCCGGGAGGACTCGAGAGACCCAGTACTTC.

The V and J genes are TRBV27 and TRBJ2-1; D may be TRBD1 or TRBD2 (5 bases each). Trimming stripped 2 bases from V and 15 bases from J, with 17 bases between. Germline CDR1 is MNHEY and CDR2 is SMNVEV (reference sequence). The CDR3 sequence is 13 residues long. This CDR3 is CASSLAGTPVRFF. The CDR3 DNA reads as TGTGCCAGCAGTTTAGCCGGGACCCCCGTTAGGTTCTTC.

The gene calls are TRBV28 and TRBJ1-3; D unresolved. This CDR3 is built from 18 residues. Germline values: CDR1 MDHEN, CDR2 SYDVKM. Trimming shortened V by 2 bases and J by 2 bases, and 19 bases separated the two germline ends. CDR3 protein: CASSLGPREQETGNTIYF. In DNA form, the CDR3 reads TGTGCCAGCAGTTTAGGCCCTCGGGAGCAGGAGACTGGAAACACCATATATTTT.

The V and J genes are TRBV28 and TRBJ2-2; D may be TRBD1 (6 bases). The CDR3 has 16 amino acids. Germline CDR1 and CDR2: MDHEN and SYDVKM. Trimming removed 10 bases from V and 3 bases from J, with 21 bases in between. CDR3 region: CATFRPEDSYTGELFF. The CDR3 nucleotides read TGTGCCACCTTCCGGCCCGAGGACAGCTACACCGGGGAGCTGTTTTTT.

The chain uses TRBV27 and TRBJ2-6; D gene ambiguous. The CDR3 runs to 14 residues. The V end was cut by 4 bases, the J end by 0 bases, with 4 bases between. The germline V gene has CDR1 MNHEY and CDR2 SMNVEV (reference sequence). The CDR3 DNA sequence: TGTGCCAGCAGTTACAGCTCTGGGGCCAACGTCCTGACTTTC. It translates to CASSYSSGANVLTF.

The V call is TRBV6-1, the J call TRBJ2-5; the match to TRBD2 covers 7 bases. The CDR3 length is 13 residues. Germline loops: CDR1 MNHNS, CDR2 SASEGT. Trimming at V came to 10 bases and at J to 3 bases, leaving 8 bases not matched to a gene. CDR3 loop: CAIPWSGKETQYF. The CDR3, as DNA: TGTGCCATTCCCTGGAGCGGGAAAGAGACCCAGTACTTC.

V and J are TRBV15 and TRBJ1-4; TRBD1 is a possible D gene (6 bases). This CDR3 contains 18 residues. Trimming shortened V by 5 bases and J by 0 bases, and 19 bases separated the two germline ends. The V gene's germline CDR1 is LNHNV and CDR2 YYDKDF (reference sequence). In DNA form, the CDR3 reads TGTGCCACCAGCTCTCGACAGGTCACGGATGCAACTAATGAAAAACTGTTTTTT. It encodes CATSSRQVTDATNEKLFF.

This CDR3 is CASSPGFYSNQPQHF. The CDR3 region has the DNA TGTGCCAGCAGCCCGGGATTCTATAGCAATCAGCCCCAGCATTTT. This chain links TRBV7-9 with TRBJ1-5; D not certain. The CDR3 length is 15 residues. V shed 5 bases and J shed 0 bases, with 11 bases lying between them. The germline CDR1 and CDR2 sequences are SEHNR and FQNEAQ (reference sequence).

This chain uses TRBV27 with TRBJ2-2, with 7 bases aligning to TRBD2. This CDR3 is 11 amino acids long. The germline CDR1 and CDR2 sequences are MNHEY and SMNVEV (reference sequence). Trimming removed 8 bases from V and 6 bases from J; junction bases left unmatched: 0. This CDR3 is CASGGAGELFF. Written as DNA, the CDR3 is TGTGCCAGCGGGGGGGCCGGGGAGCTGTTTTTT.

This chain's CDR3 is CASSLTAGTSGREGPDTQYF. CDR3 coding DNA: TGTGCCAGCAGCTTAACCGCCGGGACTAGCGGGAGGGAAGGCCCAGATACGCAGTATTTT. V is TRBV7-3 and J is TRBJ2-3; TRBD2 matches 16 bases. The CDR3 is 20 residues long. The germline V gene has CDR1 SGHTA and CDR2 FQGTGA. With 0 bases clipped from V and 4 bases from J, the junction kept 10 bases outside the gene matches. The full variable domain, with the rest looked up from reference TRBV7-3 and TRBJ2-3, is GAGVSQTPSNKVTEKGKYVELRCDPISGHTALYWYRQSLGQGPEFLIYFQGTGAADDSGLPNDRFFAVRPEGSVSTLKIQRTERGDSAVYLCASSLTAGTSGREGPDTQYFGPGTRLTVL.

The chain carries TRBV6-5 and TRBJ2-1; 8 bases fit TRBD2. Germline lookup yields CDR1 MNHEY and CDR2 SVGAGI. The V segment lost 5 bases and the J segment 7 bases; nucleotides outside the gene matches: 7. The CDR3 is made up of 14 amino acids. The CDR3 DNA is TGTGCCAGCAGTAAGGGACTAGGTAGGAATGAGCAGTTCTTC. It yields the protein CASSKGLGRNEQFF.

The chain couples TRBV28 to TRBJ2-3; the D is unclear. The CDR3 extends over 15 amino acids. Trimming pared 5 bases from V and 1 base from J, leaving 13 bases between. Per germline, CDR1 MDHEN and CDR2 SYDVKM. The chain's CDR3 is CASSPSTLGTDTQYF. For the CDR3, the DNA is TGTGCCAGCAGTCCGTCGACCCTAGGCACAGATACGCAGTATTTT.

This rearrangement joins TRBV15 to TRBJ2-5, with 13 bases identical to TRBD2. The CDR3 sequence is 17 residues long. Germline V lookup: CDR1 LNHNV, CDR2 YYDKDF (reference sequence). V shed 0 bases and J 4 bases; nucleotides not matched to a gene: 5. The CDR3 DNA is TGTGCCACCAGCAGAGATCGTGGACTAGCGGGGGCAGAGACCCAGTACTTC. It codes for CATSRDRGLAGAETQYF.

The CDR3 reads CASSSVPSGPYNEQFF. DNA of the CDR3: TGTGCCAGCAGTTCCGTCCCTAGCGGTCCCTACAATGAGCAGTTCTTC. J is TRBJ2-1 and V is TRBV27; 7 bases line up with TRBD2. Trimming at V came to 4 bases and at J to 2 bases, leaving 8 bases not matched to a gene. CDR1 and CDR2 (germline): MNHEY, SMNVEV (reference sequence). The CDR3 is 16 residues long.

The rearrangement links TRBV6-1 to TRBJ1-5; TRBD1 matches 7 bases. After removal of 3 bases from V and 0 bases from J, the junction contained 11 bases not matched to a gene. This CDR3 spans 18 amino acids. CDR1 and CDR2 from the germline V gene are MNHNS and SASEGT. For the CDR3, the DNA is TGTGCCAGCAGTGAGACCGGGACAGAGGACTATAGCAATCAGCCCCAGCATTTT. Translated, it gives CASSETGTEDYSNQPQHF.

The chain carries TRBV27 and TRBJ2-3, with a weak D call TRBD1 (5 bases). The CDR3 totals 15 residues. Trimming took off 8 bases at V and 4 bases at J, with 19 bases between the two ends. Germline V CDR1 and CDR2: MNHEY, SMNVEV (reference sequence). CDR3 protein: CASFPGPQDPDTQYF. The CDR3 DNA is TGTGCCAGCTTTCCCGGGCCACAGGATCCAGATACGCAGTATTTT.

This chain connects TRBV2 to TRBJ2-7; 7 positions agree with TRBD1. CDR1 and CDR2 (germline): SNHLY, FYNNEI. This CDR3 is built from 14 residues. J lost 0 bases, V lost 4 bases, and 3 bases had no gene match. The CDR3 sequence is CASSGGQSSYEQYF. CDR3 nucleotide sequence: TGTGCCAGCAGTGGGGGACAGTCCTCCTACGAGCAGTACTTC.

CDR3 loop: CASSLEDSSFTEAFF. CDR3 in DNA: TGTGCCAGCAGCTTGGAAGATTCTAGCTTCACTGAAGCTTTCTTT. The chain joins TRBV5-6 to TRBJ1-1; D unclear. V lost 0 bases and J lost 4, with 13 bases in between. Per germline, CDR1 SGHDT and CDR2 YYEEEE. The CDR3 length is 15 residues.

The chain recombines TRBV27 with TRBJ2-2, with 8 bases lining up with TRBD2. This CDR3 comprises 17 residues. V dropped 6 bases and J dropped 5; count of bases not matched to a gene: 14. CDR1 is MNHEY and CDR2 is SMNVEV in the germline V gene (reference sequence). CDR3 DNA sequence: TGTGCCAGCAGCCGAGGGGTAGCGGGAAGAGATACCGGGGAGCTGTTTTTT. Amino acids: CASSRGVAGRDTGELFF.

The chain joins TRBV11-2 to TRBJ2-2; no firm D call. The CDR3 is 14 residues long. Per the germline V gene, CDR1 is SGHAT and CDR2 is FQNNGV. V was pared by 3 bases and J by 1 base, with 6 bases between. The CDR3 region is CASSFGWNTGELFF. Written as DNA, the CDR3 is TGTGCCAGCAGCTTCGGATGGAACACCGGGGAGCTGTTTTTT.